The text below deals with one TCR beta chain. Authors' methods: Amplification of reference gene primers provided the estimated nucleated cell counts. Produced via immunoSEQ multiplex PCR; TCRdb's table is partial and in-frame only. The V and J calls and clone size are taken from that table; D and trimming were inferred from the DNA. The sample has 180,000 or so clones, 70% to 90% seen once. This entry comes from a study of blood T cell repertoires in COVID-19. On the study more broadly: Acute and convalescent COVID-19 samples came from the United States, Italy and Spain. The cDNA or gDNA used as material had been derived from T cells, B-cell-depleted T cells, or PBMCs.

V was shortened by 5 bases and J by 1 base, with 11 bases between the two germline ends. The V gene's germline CDR1 is SGHAT and CDR2 FQDESV (reference sequence). This CDR3 comprises 14 residues. The sample comprised peripheral blood. This sequence was found in a human donor with active or convalescent COVID-19. The donor label of this sample is uncertain. This chain links TRBV11-1 with TRBJ1-2; D is unresolved. The CDR3 DNA reads TGTGCCAGCAGCGTCGCAGGCTTTAACTATGGCTACACCTTC. Residues: CASSVAGFNYGYTF.